A single sample gave rise to the 18 T cell receptor beta chains below, sequenced in a study of Ad26.COV2.S vaccination and SARS-CoV-2 variants. Repertoires were generated with immunoSEQ multiplex PCR, while TCRdb's copy carries only in-frame clones and drops some. This table holds around 250,000 clones, about 87% found once. Treatment described: roughly 18 received Ad26.COV2.S at low or high dose, single or two shots; a few received placebo; per-sample allocation not given. On day 63 after the first injection, vaccine and placebo recipients gave samples. Specimen: peripheral blood, collected in a trial of Ad26.COV2.S vaccine versus placebo. The receptors were sampled from a person aged 18 to 65 who received the Ad26.COV2.S COVID-19 vaccine or a placebo.

This clone has only a few counts. V is TRBV5-5 and J is TRBJ1-5; D gene uncertain. Germline CDR1 and CDR2: SGHKS and YYEKEE (reference sequence). V shed 0 bases and J shed 4 bases, with 5 bases lying between them. The CDR3 length is 13 residues. The DNA of the CDR3 is TGTGCCAGCAGCTTGGTGGAAAATCAGCCCCAGCATTTT. It yields the protein CASSLVENQPQHF.

The V and J genes are TRBV6-5 and TRBJ1-1; 11 bases are a match to TRBD1. In germline, CDR1 is MNHEY, CDR2 SVGAGI. The CDR3 is 15 residues long. V was pared by 4 bases and J by 5 bases, with 6 bases of the junction left unmatched. DNA for the CDR3: TGTGCCAGCAGTTTCGACCGGGACAGGGGGACTGAAGCTTTCTTT. Translation gives CASSFDRDRGTEAFF.

The chain has TRBV10-3 and TRBJ2-3; the match to TRBD2 covers 11 bases. The CDR3 totals 15 residues. The V gene's germline CDR1 is ENHRY and CDR2 SYGVKD. J lost 5 bases, V lost 3 bases, and 4 bases had no gene match. The chain's CDR3 is CAISELAGVGDTQYF. The CDR3 region has the DNA TGTGCCATCAGTGAACTAGCGGGAGTTGGAGATACGCAGTATTTT.

The chain is built from TRBV5-6 and TRBJ2-7, with 11 bases lining up with TRBD2. This CDR3 has 16 residues. The V segment lost 2 bases and the J segment 0 bases; nucleotides outside the gene matches: 4. The germline gives CDR1 SGHDT, CDR2 YYEEEE. CDR3 amino acids: CASSFPTSGVSYEQYF. CDR3 nucleotides: TGTGCCAGCAGCTTCCCGACTAGCGGGGTCTCCTACGAGCAGTACTTC.

This sequence joins TRBV6-5 and TRBJ2-7; D is uncertain. The CDR3 is 14 residues long. Germline CDR1 and CDR2: MNHEY and SVGAGI. V lost 4 bases and J lost 0, with 10 bases in between. In nucleotides, the CDR3 is TGTGCCAGCAGTTCAAATAGGTTCTCCTACGAGCAGTACTTC. It is translated as CASSSNRFSYEQYF.

The chain has TRBV4-1 and TRBJ2-7; a possible D gene is TRBD2 (6 bases). CDR3 length: 15 residues. Deletions cut 3 bases from V and 3 bases from J, with 15 bases between. Germline CDR1 and CDR2: MGHRA and YSYEKL. As DNA, the CDR3 is TGCGCCAGCAGCCACCCCGCGGAGGGGATCTACGAGCAGTACTTC. Its protein is CASSHPAEGIYEQYF.

The V call is TRBV2, the J call TRBJ2-1; 10 bases are a match to TRBD2. The V gene's germline CDR1 is SNHLY and CDR2 FYNNEI. J lost 4 bases, V lost 6 bases, and 3 bases had no gene match. The length of the CDR3 is 14 residues. DNA for the CDR3: TGTGCCAGCAGGAAGACTAGCGGGTACAATGAGCAGTTCTTC. Translated: CASRKTSGYNEQFF.

The CDR3 DNA reads TGTGCCAGCAGCTCCCAGGGAGGGGGGGTCTACGAGCAGTACTTC. Amino acids: CASSSQGGGVYEQYF. This rearrangement joins TRBV7-2 to TRBJ2-7; D may be TRBD2 (7 bases). Trimming took 4 bases from V and 3 from J, leaving 16 bases between them. The CDR3 has 15 residues. Germline lookup yields CDR1 SGHTA and CDR2 FQGNSA.

The gene calls are TRBV5-1 and TRBJ2-3; D not resolved. This CDR3 has 16 residues. Germline lookup yields CDR1 SGHRS and CDR2 YFSETQ. Trimming removed 4 bases from V and 0 bases from J, with 15 bases in between. The DNA for the CDR3 is TGCGCCAGCAGCGTAGCTATCGGGTCTAGCACAGATACGCAGTATTTT. Protein sequence: CASSVAIGSSTDTQYF.

The chain joins TRBV30 to TRBJ2-3; 7 nucleotides match TRBD2. The CDR3 extends over 16 amino acids. CDR1 is GTSNPN and CDR2 is SVGIG in the germline V gene (reference sequence). Germline trimming cut 0 bases from V and 0 bases from J; bases unmatched to any gene: 6. CDR3: CAWSVKVGGSTDTQYF. The CDR3 region has the DNA TGTGCCTGGAGTGTAAAGGTGGGGGGGAGCACAGATACGCAGTATTTT.

The gene calls are TRBV3-1 (or the pseudogene TRBV3-2) and TRBJ1-1; D not resolved. The CDR3 extends over 11 amino acids. Germline V gives CDR1 LGHDT, CDR2 YNNKEL (reference sequence). V was shortened by 2 bases and J by 6 bases, with 4 bases between the two germline ends. The CDR3 DNA reads as TGTGCCAGCAGCCAACGCGCTGAAGCTTTCTTT. Residues: CASSQRAEAFF.

A few counts support this clone. V is TRBV18 and J is TRBJ1-6; possibly TRBD1 for D (5 bases). With 1 base removed from V and 4 bases from J, the gap between germline ends came to 8 bases. Germline V gives CDR1 KGHSH, CDR2 LQKENI. CDR3 size: 15 residues. The CDR3 loop reads CASSPRDGYNSPLHF. As DNA, the CDR3 is TGTGCCAGCTCACCACGGGACGGGTATAATTCACCCCTCCACTTT.

This sequence joins TRBV11-2 and TRBJ2-2, with a weak D call TRBD2 (6 bases). V lost 4 bases, J lost 2 bases, and 14 bases lay in between. CDR3 length: 16 residues. Germline CDR1 SGHAT, CDR2 FQNNGV. CDR3 in DNA: TGTGCCAGCAGCTCCACCGGGACTCTTAACACCGGGGAGCTGTTTTTT. Residues: CASSSTGTLNTGELFF.

The chain couples TRBV5-4 to TRBJ2-2, with D possibly TRBD2 on 6 matching bases. Germline V CDR1 and CDR2: SGHNT, YYREEE (reference sequence). This CDR3 has 15 residues. V lost 6 bases and J lost 5, with 17 bases in between. CDR3 nucleotide sequence: TGTGCCAGCAACTCTGGAGGGGAGCGTACCGGGGAGCTGTTTTTT. Amino acids: CASNSGGERTGELFF.

In this sample, this clone turned up once. The chain couples TRBV21-1 to TRBJ2-5; the DNA was not used to check the table's D call, TRBD2. TRBV21-1 constitutes a pseudogene. This CDR3 is 16 amino acids long. This CDR3 reads CASSGRTSGSLETQYF. Written as DNA, the CDR3 is TGTGCCAGCAGCGGACGGACTAGCGGGAGTTTGGAGACCCAGTACTTC.

This clone came up a few times. This sequence joins TRBV7-3 and TRBJ2-2, with 8 nucleotides matching TRBD1. CDR3 length equals 15 residues. The trim removed 3 bases at V and 1 base at J, leaving 1 base unmatched. CDR1 SGHTA and CDR2 FQGTGA come from the germline V gene. CDR3 sequence: CASSFGTGNTGELFF. In DNA, the CDR3 is TGTGCCAGCAGCTTTGGGACAGGGAACACCGGGGAGCTGTTTTTT. Filled out from reference TRBV7-3 and TRBJ2-2, the complete variable domain reads GAGVSQTPSNKVTEKGKYVELRCDPISGHTALYWYRQSLGQGPEFLIYFQGTGAADDSGLPNDRFFAVRPEGSVSTLKIQRTERGDSAVYLCASSFGTGNTGELFFGEGSRLTVL.

The chain links TRBV27 to TRBJ2-5; D is unresolved. This CDR3 has 13 amino acids. Per the germline V gene, CDR1 is MNHEY and CDR2 is SMNVEV (reference sequence). Between the trimmed V and J ends, which lost 4 bases and 7 bases, there was a span of 13 bases. The CDR3 reads CASSSSPRGTQYF. The CDR3 region has the DNA TGTGCCAGCAGTTCATCCCCCCGAGGGACCCAGTACTTC.

This rearrangement joins TRBV2 to TRBJ1-2; the D gene is possibly TRBD1 (6 bases). Trimming stripped 4 bases from V and 4 bases from J, with 13 bases between. Per the germline V gene, CDR1 is SNHLY and CDR2 is FYNNEI. This CDR3 is 14 amino acids long. CDR3 DNA sequence: TGTGCCAGCAGTGGGGGGGCAGGGGTCTATGGCTACACCTTC. Translation gives CASSGGAGVYGYTF.